The 18 T cell receptor beta chains given below trace back to one sample, sequenced in a study of tumor and adjacent non-tumor tissue in lung cancer. TCRbeta libraries were built with three rounds of nested PCR, modified from ARM-PCR. TCRdb re-derived calls from the multiplex PCR reads in MiXCR, one entry per CDR3 protein. The table lists about 93,000 distinct CDR3 sequences, about 70% of them singletons, with approximately 20% in the top ten. The template was RNA from unsorted bulk tissue. The sequenced sample was lung tumor tissue. Source of these receptors: a man aged 55-75 years with non-small cell lung cancer.

This rearrangement joins TRBV18 to TRBJ2-2; D not certain. The CDR3 covers 16 residues. Germline lookup yields CDR1 KGHSH and CDR2 LQKENI. V was trimmed by 3 bases and J by 4 bases, leaving 15 bases between them. Here the CDR3 DNA reads TGTGCCAGCTCACCTCCGGGTTCCGCCGTCACCGGGGAGCTGTTTTTT. Its translation is CASSPPGSAVTGELFF.

This chain joins TRBV4-1 and TRBJ1-6; D remains ambiguous. This CDR3 contains 15 residues. Germline CDR1 is MGHRA and CDR2 is YSYEKL. Trimming removed 0 bases at V and 3 bases at J, with 6 bases between. This chain's CDR3 is CASSQEQSYNSPLHF. For the CDR3, the DNA is TGCGCCAGCAGCCAAGAACAGAGCTATAATTCACCCCTCCACTTT.

Details on this clonotype: A read error may produce the germline difference seen at one junction end. The rearrangement joins TRBV6-2 or TRBV6-3 to TRBJ2-2; 7 bases line up with TRBD2. The CDR3 spans 15 residues. Germline loops: CDR1 MNHEY, CDR2 SVGEGT. The CDR3 sequence is CASSQLARGSEELLF. Written as DNA, the CDR3 is TGTGCCAGCAGCCAACTAGCGCGAGGGTCCGAGGAGCTGCTTTTT.

Comment on this clonotype: At one boundary the junction diverges from the germline segment, which might be a read error. The J gene is TRBJ2-3, the V gene TRBV6-5; no clear D gene. In germline, CDR1 is MNHEY, CDR2 SVGAGI. The CDR3 sequence is 14 residues long. CDR3 DNA sequence: TGTGGCAGCAGTTACGTGGTTTCCACAGATACGCAGTATTTT. Translated, it gives CGSSYVVSTDTQYF.

The J gene is TRBJ2-2, the V gene TRBV11-1; 8 bases are a match to TRBD2. Germline loops: CDR1 SGHAT, CDR2 FQDESV (reference sequence). The junction had 12 bases not matched to a gene; V was cut back by 5 bases and J by 7 bases. The CDR3 contains 16 residues. CDR3 sequence reads: CASSIWTSGSNGELFF. The CDR3 DNA sequence: TGTGCCAGCAGCATTTGGACCAGCGGGAGCAACGGGGAGCTGTTTTTT.

As to this clonotype: As the CDR3 is not closed by the conserved phenylalanine or tryptophan, this likely results from a read error. It is unclear where the CDR3 begins or ends on the DNA, so no DNA is shown, and the CDR3 is as TCRdb lists it. The chain recombines TRBV4-1 with TRBJ2-7. With termini counted, the CDR3 has 11 amino acids. Germline V gives CDR1 MGHRA, CDR2 YSYEKL. The CDR3 here is CASSQSYEHYY.

Remarks on this clonotype: No conserved phenylalanine or tryptophan is present at the end of the CDR3, so a read error is the likely explanation. The chain joins TRBV28 to TRBJ2-2, with 7 bases that match TRBD2. Germline loops: CDR1 MDHEN, CDR2 SYDVKM. The CDR3 spans 14 residues. The CDR3 coding sequence is TGTGCCAGTAGTTCCGCGGGAGACACCGGAGAGCTGTTTCTT. It is translated as CASSSAGDTGELFL.

The chain uses TRBV5-1 and TRBJ2-3, with 7 bases that match TRBD2. With V trimmed by 2 bases and J by 6 bases, 3 bases remained unmatched. Germline V lookup: CDR1 SGHRS, CDR2 YFSETQ. The CDR3 has 13 residues. As DNA, the CDR3 is TGCGCCAGCAGCTTCGGCGGGGGTGATACGCAGTATTTT. The encoded protein is CASSFGGGDTQYF. Based on the CDR3 plus reference TRBV5-1 and TRBJ2-3, the full variable domain is KAGVTQTPRYLIKTRGQQVTLSCSPISGHRSVSWYQQTPGQGLQFLFEYFSETQRNKGNFPGRFSGRQFSNSRSEMNVSTLELGDSALYLCASSFGGGDTQYFGPGTRLTVL.

This clonotype showed up just a few times. This CDR3 reads CASSAGTRDTSEQFF. CDR3 nucleotides: TGCGCCAGCAGCGCCGGGACTAGAGACACCAGTGAGCAGTTCTTC. The rearrangement joins TRBV5-1 to TRBJ2-1; TRBD2 matches 8 bases. The CDR3 consists of 15 residues. Trimming removed 4 bases from V and 9 bases from J; junction bases left unmatched: 12. The germline gives CDR1 SGHRS, CDR2 YFSETQ. Supplemented by reference TRBV5-1 and TRBJ2-1, the full variable domain reads KAGVTQTPRYLIKTRGQQVTLSCSPISGHRSVSWYQQTPGQGLQFLFEYFSETQRNKGNFPGRFSGRQFSNSRSEMNVSTLELGDSALYLCASSAGTRDTSEQFFGPGTRLTVL.

Of note for this clonotype: At one boundary the junction diverges from the germline segment, which might be a read error. V and J are TRBV28 and TRBJ1-1; D is unresolved. This CDR3 comprises 12 residues. Germline V CDR1 and CDR2: MDHEN, SYDVKM. Here the CDR3 DNA reads TGTGGCAGCAGTTTAAGCACAACTGAAGCTTTCTTT. Protein product: CGSSLSTTEAFF.

In regard to this clonotype: The junction and the germline gene differ at one end; a read error may be behind it. V and J are TRBV4-3 and TRBJ2-7; D may match TRBD1 or TRBD2 (5 bases each). The CDR3 totals 14 residues. Germline assignment: CDR1 LGHNA and CDR2 YSLEER. The CDR3 protein is CASRQAGTAGEHYF. The CDR3 DNA reads as TGCGCCAGCAGGCAAGCTGGGACGGCCGGCGAGCACTACTTC.

There are a few counts of this clonotype. V gene TRBV4-3 combines with J gene TRBJ2-3; perhaps D is TRBD1 or TRBD2 (5 bases each). CDR3 length: 18 residues. Germline values: CDR1 LGHNA, CDR2 YSLEER. V was clipped by 0 bases and J by 6 bases, with 22 bases between them. Here the CDR3 DNA reads TGCGCCAGCAGCCAAGAGGGTGGGGGAGCGTGGCCAGCTGATACGCAGTATTTT. It yields the protein CASSQEGGGAWPADTQYF.

Concerning this clonotype itself: This may be a read error, as it is one base from a much larger clone. This rearrangement joins TRBV7-9 to TRBJ2-2; the D gene is possibly TRBD1 (6 bases). Per germline, CDR1 SEHNR and CDR2 FQNEAQ (reference sequence). The CDR3 covers 15 residues. The CDR3 region is CASSYWTANTAELFF. In DNA form, the CDR3 reads TGTGCCAGCAGCTATTGGACAGCTAACACCGCGGAGCTGTTTTTT.

Comments on this clonotype: With a much larger clone just one base away, this may be a read error. The rearrangement links TRBV6-5 to TRBJ1-6; 9 bases are a match to TRBD1. Germline values: CDR1 MNHEY, CDR2 SVGAGI. The CDR3 is made up of 15 amino acids. Germline trimming cut 5 bases from V and 10 bases from J; bases unmatched to any gene: 9. The CDR3 loop reads CASSRFDRGISPLHF. The CDR3 nucleotides are TGTGCCAGCAGTAGGTTTGACAGGGGGATCTCACCCCTCCACTTT.

In regard to this clonotype: Likely a read error: the CDR3 ends without its conserved phenylalanine or tryptophan. The rearrangement uses TRBV5-1 and TRBJ2-5; D unresolved. Per germline, CDR1 SGHRS and CDR2 YFSETQ. The CDR3 consists of 10 residues. CDR3 nucleotide sequence: TGCGACAGACCCGGGGAGACCCAGTACGTC. Its translation is CDRPGETQYV.

Concerning this clonotype itself: The junction departs from the called germline gene at one end, perhaps through a read error. This chain joins TRBV4-3 and TRBJ1-1, with a possible D match to TRBD1 (6 bases). CDR3 length equals 13 residues. Germline-derived CDR1 and CDR2 are LGHNA and YSLEER. The CDR3 loop is CASSRNRVGEAFF. For the CDR3, the DNA is TGCGCCAGTAGCCGAAACAGGGTGGGTGAAGCTTTCTTT.

Note on this clonotype: Because the CDR3 is missing its conserved closing phenylalanine or tryptophan, this is likely a read error. The gene calls are TRBV14 and TRBJ2-7; D may match TRBD1 or TRBD2 (5 bases each). Per germline, CDR1 SGHDN and CDR2 FVKESK. This CDR3 comprises 16 residues. The V end lost 4 bases, the J end lost 2 bases, and 18 bases lay between the germline ends. CDR3 loop: CASSPFSGTVTYEQYL. DNA for the CDR3: TGTGCCAGCAGCCCATTTTCAGGGACGGTTACCTACGAGCAGTACTTA.

This clonotype was seen more than once but under ten times. This chain joins TRBV5-1 and TRBJ1-1, with D possibly TRBD1 on 6 matching bases. The CDR3 has 13 amino acids. Trimming pared 5 bases from V and 4 bases from J, leaving 12 bases between. CDR1 SGHRS and CDR2 YFSETQ come from the germline V gene. The CDR3 spells CASSQNRATEAFF. The CDR3 region has the DNA TGCGCCAGCAGTCAAAACAGGGCCACTGAAGCTTTCTTT.